This record concerns one T cell receptor (beta chain) sequence. The antigen it recognizes is unknown. No clone much larger than this one lies a single base away; base qualities are absent. This record comes from a study of OX40 agonist ivuxolimab in advanced cancers. Regarding the complete study: Ivuxolimab was a fully human IgG2 agonistic monoclonal antibody targeting the costimulatory receptor OX40 (CD134). Intravenous ivuxolimab was administered to patients every 2 weeks at six dose levels: 0.01, 0.1, 0.3, 1.5, 3 and 10 mg/kg. Of the approximately 54 dose-escalation patients, hepatocellular carcinoma was present in roughly 19, melanoma in around 15, renal cell carcinoma in 9 and head and neck cancer in 9. In the dose-escalation cohort, 82.7% of patients were male, and the mean age was approximately 55 years, with a range of about 23 to 90. Patients were allowed to have had prior anti-PD-1, anti-PD-L1 or anti-CTLA-4 therapy, and around 37% of the dose-escalation patients had previously received checkpoint inhibitors. Partial responses occurred in three dose-escalation patients, of whom one had hepatocellular carcinoma and two had cutaneous melanoma. Peripheral TCRbeta sequencing was intended to test whether TCR sequence diversity was altered and clonal T-cell expansion was caused by ivuxolimab. The paper covers the monotherapy dose-escalation part of the phase I ivuxolimab trial, which included N of about 50 patients.

Genomic DNA was extracted from sorted cells for sequencing of the TCRbeta CDR3 region. The immunoSEQ Assay was used to sequence the TCRbeta CDR3 regions. The source is immuneACCESS, and TCRdb retained only in-frame sequences with V and J called. Part of the clones is not carried over; for the studies checked, unresolved V genes explain less than half of this, and the remainder is unexplained. The sample yields approximately 60,000 clones; almost 85% were counted once. About 9.4% of the sample rests with the top ten. The trial excluded patients who had a history of autoimmune disease or were on systemic immunosuppression. Peripheral blood for TCR sequencing was collected from all dose cohorts at baseline, on cycle 4 day 1, and on cycle 7 day 1. The samples were taken from a phase I, first-in-human, multicenter, open-label dose-escalation trial of ivuxolimab. Adults with locally advanced or metastatic melanoma, renal cell carcinoma, hepatocellular carcinoma or head and neck squamous cell carcinoma were enrolled in the trial. Before TCR sequencing, CD4+ T cells and CD8+ T cells were sorted from peripheral blood as separate populations.

Overall study outcomes, separate from this receptor: At doses of 0.1 to 3.0 mg/kg, clonal expansion of both CD4+ and CD8+ blood T cells was observed from baseline to week 6. In partial responders in the 0.1-3.0 mg/kg groups, normalized peripheral clonal expansion was found to be among the lowest, especially among CD8+ T cells. Low levels of normalized T-cell clonal expansion were also seen in some patients who did not respond. On average, CD8+ T cells showed more expanded clones than CD4+ T cells after ivuxolimab. Antigen specificity was not determined for the clonally expanded peripheral T cells.

The TCR sequence derives from an adult with an advanced solid tumor such as melanoma, head and neck, liver or kidney cancer. The sequencing used CD4+ or CD8+ T cells sorted from blood, collected in a trial of the OX40 agonist ivuxolimab.

The CDR3 region reads CASSPLQYSRTEAFF. The nucleotides are TGTGCCAGCTCACCACTGCAGTATAGCAGAACTGAAGCTTTCTTT. The chain was built from TRBV18 and TRBJ1-1; confidence is insufficient to name the D gene. The CDR3 numbers 15 residues from cysteine through phenylalanine. Only CDR3 DNA remains: 45 bases, in frame from the first base. V lost 1 base and J lost 5 bases; the stretch between them is 14 bases long. CDR1 and CDR2, looked up from the germline V gene, are KGHSH and LQKENI.